One and the same sample provided the 32 T cell receptor beta chains below, sequenced in a study of cytomegalovirus exposure and HLA in healthy donors. A multiplex PCR was run with 60 Vbeta primers and 13 Jbeta primers. The data were produced by immunoSEQ multiplex PCR, yet TCRdb's version contains in-frame clones alone and is incomplete. Of 150,000 to 200,000 clones detected, over 70% appear once; the ten largest clones hold under 2%. The sample consisted of PBMCs. The receptors derive from a man in his forties in good health and CMV-seropositive.

The chain recombines TRBV11-2 with TRBJ1-2; D is unclear. CDR1 is SGHAT, CDR2 FQNNGV, per germline. Trimming cost V 2 bases and J 0 bases, with 4 bases left between them. The CDR3 consists of 13 residues. The DNA of the CDR3 is TGTGCCAGCAGCTTAAACTCTAACTATGGCTACACCTTC. This sequence encodes CASSLNSNYGYTF.

The rearrangement uses TRBV18 and TRBJ1-3; a weak D match, TRBD1 (6 bases). Germline values: CDR1 KGHSH, CDR2 LQKENI. V was clipped by 3 bases and J by 1 base, with 10 bases between them. The CDR3 runs to 15 residues. Written as DNA, the CDR3 is TGTGCCAGCTCACCCGGGACAACGTCTGGAAACACCATATATTTT. It encodes CASSPGTTSGNTIYF.

The genes are TRBV27 and TRBJ2-1, with TRBD2 identical over 10 bases. The CDR3 is made up of 15 amino acids. Germline CDR1 reads MNHEY; CDR2 reads SMNVEV (reference sequence). Losses at the gene ends were 0 bases for V and 9 bases for J; bases not matched to a gene: 5. The CDR3 bases are TGTGCCAGCAGTTTATCGCTAGCGGGAGACCTTGAGCAGTTCTTC. Encoded protein: CASSLSLAGDLEQFF.

V usage is TRBV10-3 and J usage is TRBJ1-3; TRBD1 matches 7 bases. This CDR3 region has 13 residues. V lost 10 bases and J lost 2; bases outside the gene matches: 5. The germline V gene encodes CDR1 ENHRY and CDR2 SYGVKD. CDR3 protein: CATRDRAGNTIYF. The CDR3 region has the DNA TGTGCCACCCGAGACAGGGCTGGAAACACCATATATTTT.

This clone was recorded only once. The chain couples TRBV7-9 to TRBJ2-3, with 7 bases aligning to TRBD1. The length of the CDR3 is 15 residues. V dropped 5 bases and J dropped 2; count of bases not matched to a gene: 7. Looked up from germline, CDR1 is SEHNR and CDR2 is FQNEAQ (reference sequence). Written as DNA, the CDR3 is TGTGCCAGCAGCCGGACAGGTTCTTACACAGATACGCAGTATTTT. Its translation is CASSRTGSYTDTQYF.

The chain is built from TRBV4-1 and TRBJ1-2, with D perhaps matching TRBD1 (6 bases). The V end lost 0 bases, the J end lost 2 bases, and 10 bases lay between the germline ends. The CDR3 is made up of 15 amino acids. CDR1 is MGHRA and CDR2 is YSYEKL in the germline V gene. The CDR3 protein is CASSQDGGLNYGYTF. CDR3 in DNA: TGCGCCAGCAGCCAAGACGGGGGGCTCAACTATGGCTACACCTTC.

V and J are TRBV5-4 and TRBJ2-2, with TRBD2 matching 10 bases. V dropped 3 bases and J dropped 6; count of bases not matched to a gene: 17. CDR3 size: 19 residues. The germline CDR1 and CDR2 sequences are SGHNT and YYREEE (reference sequence). CDR3 region: CASSSWTGLADMRAGELFF. The CDR3 DNA sequence: TGTGCCAGCAGCTCGTGGACAGGACTAGCGGACATGCGGGCCGGGGAGCTGTTTTTT.

The chain carries TRBV30 and TRBJ1-2; D may be TRBD1 (6 bases). Germline CDR1 reads GTSNPN; CDR2 reads SVGIG (reference sequence). CDR3 length: 15 residues. Trimming left V 2 bases short and J 5 bases short, with 18 bases between. The DNA of the CDR3 is TGTGCCTGGAGTTCCATCGACCGACAGGAGTATGGCTACACCTTC. The encoded protein is CAWSSIDRQEYGYTF. Complete variable domain (other parts from reference TRBV30 and TRBJ1-2): SQTIHQWPATLVQPVGSPLSLECTVEGTSNPNLYWYRQAAGRGLQLLFYSVGIGQISSEVPQNLSASRPQDRQFILSSKKLLLSDSGFYLCAWSSIDRQEYGYTFGSGTRLTVV.

This clone was seen a few times. The chain links TRBV5-8 to TRBJ2-5; TRBD2 might be the D (5 bases). CDR1 and CDR2 (germline): SGHTS, YDEGEE. The CDR3 has 14 amino acids. Between the trimmed V and J ends, which lost 1 base and 4 bases, there was a span of 11 bases. CDR3 nucleotide sequence: TGTGCCAGCAGCTTGTTCCAGAGCGGAGAGACCCAGTACTTC. Protein: CASSLFQSGETQYF.

This clone showed up just once. The chain links TRBV6-5 to TRBJ2-7; D is unclear. The length of the CDR3 is 10 residues. Germline CDR1 reads MNHEY; CDR2 reads SVGAGI. The germline V and J ends were trimmed by 6 bases and 8 bases, with 8 bases remaining between them. CDR3 coding DNA: TGTGCCAGCAGCTTACACAAGCAGTACTTC. Translation gives CASSLHKQYF.

This clone was found once. The V and J genes are TRBV27 and TRBJ2-2; no clear D gene. The V end lost 2 bases, the J end lost 6 bases, and 10 bases lay between the germline ends. This CDR3 comprises 14 residues. Germline loops: CDR1 MNHEY, CDR2 SMNVEV (reference sequence). DNA for the CDR3: TGTGCCAGCAGTTTAGGGCCTGGCGCCGGGGAGCTGTTTTTT. Amino acids: CASSLGPGAGELFF.

This clone was observed a single time. The chain carries TRBV14 and TRBJ1-1; D not certain. V shed 0 bases and J shed 0 bases, with 5 bases lying between them. This CDR3 is built from 14 residues. CDR1 and CDR2 from the germline V gene are SGHDN and FVKESK. The CDR3 DNA sequence: TGTGCCAGCAGCCAAGATCAGTTGAACACTGAAGCTTTCTTT. Translating it yields CASSQDQLNTEAFF.

The rearrangement links TRBV12-5 to TRBJ2-2; D is unresolved. Trimming removed 6 bases from V and 4 bases from J, with 6 bases in between. The germline V gene has CDR1 LGHNT and CDR2 FRNRAP. The CDR3 is made up of 12 amino acids. CDR3 loop: CASGPTTGELFF. The CDR3 DNA reads TGTGCTAGTGGCCCTACCACCGGGGAGCTGTTTTTT.

This chain joins TRBV12-5 and TRBJ2-3; TRBD1 is a possible D gene (6 bases). The CDR3 loop spans 13 amino acids. V lost 5 bases to trimming and J lost 3 bases, with 9 bases between them. The germline CDR1 and CDR2 sequences are LGHNT and FRNRAP. The CDR3: CASGNGQTDTQYF. The DNA for the CDR3 is TGTGCTAGTGGTAACGGACAGACAGATACGCAGTATTTT.

This chain uses TRBV27 with TRBJ1-2, with 8 bases that match TRBD1. V shed 5 bases, J shed 7 bases, and the junction held 12 bases outside the gene matches. Germline CDR1 reads MNHEY; CDR2 reads SMNVEV (reference sequence). The CDR3 contains 15 residues. CDR3 protein: CASSPRPLGQGGYTF. The CDR3 DNA reads TGTGCCAGCAGTCCGAGGCCCCTCGGACAGGGTGGCTACACCTTC.

This chain links TRBV4-3 with TRBJ2-1; 8 bases fit TRBD1. From germline, CDR1 is LGHNA and CDR2 YSLEER. CDR3 length equals 16 residues. The ends lost 0 bases at V and 4 bases at J; junction bases unmatched: 5. CDR3 sequence: CASSQEGTGVYNEQFF. CDR3 sequence (DNA): TGCGCCAGCAGCCAAGAGGGGACAGGAGTTTACAATGAGCAGTTCTTC.

The J gene is TRBJ2-2, the V gene TRBV5-4, with TRBD2 matching over 8 bases. This CDR3 is built from 14 residues. Trimming took 4 bases from V and 4 from J; bases not matched to a gene: 3. CDR1 and CDR2 from the germline V gene are SGHNT and YYREEE (reference sequence). As DNA, the CDR3 is TGTGCCAGCAGCCGGACTAGCAGCACCGGGGAGCTGTTTTTT. Its protein is CASSRTSSTGELFF. The complete variable domain, with remaining parts taken from reference TRBV5-4 and TRBJ2-2, reads ETGVTQSPTHLIKTRGQQVTLRCSSQSGHNTVSWYQQALGQGPQFIFQYYREEENGRGNFPPRFSGLQFPNYSSELNVNALELDDSALYLCASSRTSSTGELFFGEGSRLTVL.

This clone was seen only once. The chain joins TRBV10-3 to TRBJ2-7; the D gene is possibly TRBD1 (6 bases). The CDR3 is 18 residues long. The V end lost 6 bases, the J end lost 3 bases, and 27 bases lay between the germline ends. Germline CDR1 and CDR2: ENHRY and SYGVKD. Here the CDR3 reads CAIRGYNRAGDDFYEQYF. CDR3 sequence (DNA): TGTGCCATCAGAGGTTATAATCGGGCAGGGGACGACTTCTACGAGCAGTACTTC.

The chain links TRBV5-1 to TRBJ1-5, with TRBD1 matching over 7 bases. The length of the CDR3 is 15 residues. Trimming removed 0 bases from V and 3 bases from J; junction bases left unmatched: 3. Germline lookup yields CDR1 SGHRS and CDR2 YFSETQ. The CDR3 bases are TGCGCCAGCAGCTTGGCGGGACAGTCCAATCAGCCCCAGCATTTT. Translation gives CASSLAGQSNQPQHF.

Concerning this clone itself: At the DNA level, this CDR3 is encoded by other sequences in the same sample as well. This sequence joins TRBV30 and TRBJ1-2, with D possibly TRBD1 on 5 matching bases. The CDR3 sequence is 11 residues long. The V and J ends lost 5 bases and 6 bases respectively, with 10 bases between them. Germline CDR1 is GTSNPN and CDR2 is SVGIG (reference sequence). The CDR3, as DNA: TGTGCCTGGGGCAGGGTGGATGGCTACACCTTC. Amino acids: CAWGRVDGYTF.

The CDR3 bases are TGTGCCAGCAGTTACTCGGGGGCCGGAAACACCATATATTTT. Translating it yields CASSYSGAGNTIYF. V gene TRBV6-5 combines with J gene TRBJ1-3; maybe TRBD1 (6 bases). The V end lost 0 bases, the J end lost 4 bases, and 7 bases lay between the germline ends. The CDR3 is 14 amino acids. The V gene's germline CDR1 is MNHEY and CDR2 SVGAGI.

The V and J genes are TRBV9 and TRBJ1-2; 7 bases match TRBD1. This CDR3 comprises 16 residues. J gave up 0 bases and V 0 bases, and 5 bases lay outside the gene matches. CDR1 is SGDLS and CDR2 is YYNGEE in the germline V gene. The CDR3: CASSVGQGGSNYGYTF. The CDR3 DNA reads TGTGCCAGCAGCGTAGGTCAAGGGGGCTCTAACTATGGCTACACCTTC.

This chain connects TRBV7-2 to TRBJ1-5; 7 bases map to TRBD1. The CDR3 contains 13 residues. Unmatched junction bases numbered 1, after V lost 5 bases and J lost 3 bases. The germline CDR1 and CDR2 sequences are SGHTA and FQGNSA. The CDR3 reads CASSGTANQPQHF. The CDR3 DNA reads TGTGCCAGCAGCGGGACAGCCAATCAGCCCCAGCATTTT.

V usage is TRBV5-6 and J usage is TRBJ1-5; 9 bases agree with TRBD1. Germline CDR1 SGHDT, CDR2 YYEEEE. V lost 3 bases to trimming and J lost 1 base; unmatched junction nucleotides: 2. This CDR3 region has 15 residues. This CDR3 is CASSSGTGSNQPQHF. In nucleotides, the CDR3 is TGTGCCAGCAGCTCTGGGACAGGGAGCAATCAGCCCCAGCATTTT.

This clone has only a few counts. This rearrangement joins TRBV6-4 to TRBJ1-1; 7 bases fit TRBD1. V lost 6 bases and J lost 6; bases outside the gene matches: 7. The germline V gene encodes CDR1 MRHNA and CDR2 SNTAGT. CDR3 length: 13 residues. As DNA, the CDR3 is TGTGCCAGCAGGGCCCGGCAGGGGGCTGAAGCTTTCTTT. Protein: CASRARQGAEAFF.

This chain uses TRBV7-8 with TRBJ2-7; TRBD1 aligns across 10 bases. The J segment lost 1 base and the V segment lost 3 bases, leaving 3 bases of the junction unmatched. Germline CDR1 is SGHVS and CDR2 is FQNEAQ. The CDR3 contains 15 residues. The DNA for the CDR3 is TGTGCCAGCAGCTTTTGGACAGGGGGGTCCTACGAGCAGTACTTC. Its protein is CASSFWTGGSYEQYF.

V and J are TRBV7-9 and TRBJ1-5; 7 bases line up with TRBD1. V dropped 4 bases and J dropped 4; count of bases not matched to a gene: 10. The germline V gene encodes CDR1 SEHNR and CDR2 FQNEAQ (reference sequence). The CDR3 totals 16 residues. CDR3 DNA: TGTGCCAGCAGCTCAGGACAGGTCGGAAGGAATCAGCCCCAGCATTTT. The encoded protein is CASSSGQVGRNQPQHF.

This clone was observed a few times. The rearrangement links TRBV4-1 to TRBJ2-7; 11 nucleotides agree with TRBD1. Germline CDR1 MGHRA, CDR2 YSYEKL. The CDR3 extends over 16 amino acids. The J segment lost 7 bases and the V segment lost 2 bases, leaving 10 bases of the junction unmatched. CDR3 nucleotides: TGCGCCAGCAGCCAAACTATGGACAGGGGGCAGAGGGAGCAGTACTTC. This gives the protein CASSQTMDRGQREQYF.

V usage is TRBV5-1 and J usage is TRBJ1-1; D gene uncertain. The ends were cut back, 1 base at V and 6 bases at J, with 7 bases in the middle. The CDR3 totals 12 residues. Germline V gene lookup returns CDR1 SGHRS and CDR2 YFSETQ. The CDR3 DNA sequence: TGCGCCAGCAGCTTGAGTCAGTCTGAAGCTTTCTTT. It yields the protein CASSLSQSEAFF.

The gene calls are TRBV5-1 and TRBJ2-5, with 8 bases aligning to TRBD1. The CDR3 totals 15 residues. Losses at the gene ends were 5 bases for V and 11 bases for J; bases not matched to a gene: 17. The germline V gene encodes CDR1 SGHRS and CDR2 YFSETQ. CDR3 nucleotide sequence: TGCGCCAGCAGGGTACAAACCGGGACAGGTGAATCTCAGTACTTC. It translates to CASRVQTGTGESQYF.

The sample holds a few counts of this clone. V usage is TRBV27 and J usage is TRBJ2-5; the D is unclear. V shed 3 bases and J shed 7 bases, with 9 bases lying between them. Germline CDR1 and CDR2: MNHEY and SMNVEV (reference sequence). This CDR3 is built from 12 residues. The CDR3 DNA is TGTGCCAGCAGTTTTGGTCGCGGGACCCAGTACTTC. This sequence encodes CASSFGRGTQYF.

This clone was recorded a few times. Here the CDR3 reads CASSLAGVNEQFF. CDR3 sequence (DNA): TGCGCCAGCAGCCTCGCCGGGGTGAATGAGCAGTTCTTC. The V call is TRBV5-1, the J call TRBJ2-1, with TRBD2 as a possible D gene (5 bases). Germline CDR1 SGHRS, CDR2 YFSETQ. The CDR3 length is 13 residues. Trimming shortened V by 4 bases and J by 7 bases, and 12 bases separated the two germline ends.